A single sample gave rise to the 20 T cell receptor beta chains below, sequenced in a study of post-analysis software for immune sequencing data. Notes on the study in general: Relative to controls, patients had 4 or 5 TRBV segments at higher frequency, with TRBV5-6, TRBV5-1 and TRBV20-1 among these.

Their specific antigens are unknown. Unique molecular identifiers had been added to the TCR beta cDNA libraries. TCRdb re-called the PCR reads through MiXCR, storing one row per CDR3 protein. Counted here are hundreds of thousands of distinct CDR3 sequences, roughly three fifths occurring once; the ten biggest clones make up about 11%. The sequencing sample was made of blood. The source of these receptors is a girl aged 2-10 years with multiple sclerosis.

This clonotype occurred once. The V call is TRBV20-1, the J call TRBJ2-1, with D possibly TRBD2 on 6 matching bases. CDR1 and CDR2 (germline): DFQATT, SNEGSKA (reference sequence). The CDR3 length is 15 residues. V shed 3 bases and J shed 3 bases, with 15 bases lying between them. In DNA, the CDR3 is TGCAGTGCTAGCTATCTCTCGGGGGACTACAATGAGCAGTTCTTC. Translating it yields CSASYLSGDYNEQFF.

This clonotype was detected a few times. The chain recombines TRBV12-3 or TRBV12-4 with TRBJ1-5; TRBD1 matches 9 bases. The CDR3 is 15 residues long. After removal of 5 bases from V and 2 bases from J, the junction contained 4 bases not matched to a gene. The CDR3: CASSGDRVRNQPQHF. The CDR3 bases are TGTGCCAGCAGTGGGGACAGGGTCCGCAATCAGCCCCAGCATTTT.

The chain carries TRBV29-1 and TRBJ2-1; D gene ambiguous. V shed 6 bases and J shed 4 bases, with 13 bases lying between them. In germline, CDR1 is SQVTM, CDR2 ANQGSEA. The CDR3 runs 13 residues. The CDR3 is CSVFYDKYNEQFF. CDR3 sequence (DNA): TGCAGCGTGTTCTATGATAAATACAATGAGCAGTTCTTC.

About this clonotype itself: At one end the junction does not follow the germline gene, possibly because of a read error. The CDR3: CAGSLGAPDNEQFF. CDR3 nucleotide sequence: TGTGCCGGCAGCTTAGGGGCGCCGGACAATGAGCAGTTCTTC. V and J are TRBV12-3 or TRBV12-4 and TRBJ2-1; D possibly corresponds to TRBD1 (5 bases). The CDR3 is made up of 14 amino acids.

This chain's CDR3 is CASSAGISAPLHF. The DNA of the CDR3 is TGTGCCAGCAGTGCGGGAATAAGTGCACCCCTCCACTTT. J is TRBJ1-6 and V is TRBV2; no firm D call. In germline, CDR1 is SNHLY, CDR2 FYNNEI. Trimming left V 4 bases short and J 11 bases short, with 12 bases between. CDR3 length: 13 amino acids.

This sequence joins TRBV11-3 and TRBJ1-5; D remains ambiguous. Germline values: CDR1 SGHNT, CDR2 YENEEA. Trimming took off 2 bases at V and 1 base at J, with 9 bases between the two ends. This CDR3 is built from 15 residues. The CDR3 DNA is TGTGCCAGCAGCTTACACGGGAAGAGCAATCAGCCCCAGCATTTT. This sequence encodes CASSLHGKSNQPQHF.

The chain has TRBV5-6 and TRBJ2-5; no firm D call. The CDR3 length is 14 residues. Germline V gene data show CDR1 as SGHDT and CDR2 as YYEEEE. Trimming took 2 bases from V and 3 from J, leaving 11 bases between them. CDR3 in amino acids: CASSFSGIEETQYF. Here the CDR3 DNA reads TGTGCCAGCAGCTTTTCCGGAATTGAAGAGACCCAGTACTTC.

The CDR3 is CASSLGGGAPDTQYF. The DNA for the CDR3 is TGTGCCAGCAGCTTAGGAGGGGGGGCGCCAGATACGCAGTATTTT. The chain carries TRBV7-8 and TRBJ2-3; D may be TRBD2 (7 bases). The CDR3 has 15 residues. V was shortened by 1 base and J by 4 bases, with 12 bases between the two germline ends. The germline CDR1 and CDR2 sequences are SGHVS and FQNEAQ.

The chain links TRBV4-1 to TRBJ1-2; 7 nucleotides align to TRBD1. V shed 2 bases, J shed 2 bases, and the junction held 5 bases outside the gene matches. CDR3 size: 15 residues. Germline assignment: CDR1 MGHRA and CDR2 YSYEKL. CDR3 DNA sequence: TGCGCCAGCAGCCAAACCGGGACAGAGAACTATGGCTACACCTTC. This gives the protein CASSQTGTENYGYTF.

This clonotype was picked up a small number of times. Here the CDR3 DNA reads TGTGCCAGCAGCATCCGACTAGCGGGGTACCAAGAGACCCAGTACTTC. It specifies CASSIRLAGYQETQYF. The genes are TRBV13 and TRBJ2-5; 11 bases agree with TRBD2. The junction had 5 bases not matched to a gene; V was cut back by 5 bases and J by 0 bases. The CDR3 length is 16 residues. CDR1 is PRHDT and CDR2 is FYEKMQ in the germline V gene (reference sequence).

In its sample, this clonotype was seen once. A read error may be the cause here, since a much bigger clone is one base away. The V call is TRBV7-9, the J call TRBJ2-7; TRBD1 agrees at 9 bases. TRBJ2-5 explains the end of the DNA better; the J call may be wrong. This CDR3 spans 18 amino acids. Germline CDR1 reads SEHNR; CDR2 reads FQNEAQ (reference sequence). CDR3 sequence reads: CTSSFPGQGRKYQETQYF. CDR3 bases: TGTACCAGCAGCTTCCCGGGACAGGGACGGAAGTACCAAGAGACCCAGTACTTC.

Remarks on this clonotype: A junction end diverges from the germline sequence, so it may reflect a read error. J is TRBJ2-1 and V is TRBV6-2 or TRBV6-3, with D perhaps being TRBD1 or TRBD2 (5 bases each). The CDR3 is 14 residues long. Germline values: CDR1 MNHEY, CDR2 SVGEGT. The CDR3 DNA follows: TGCGCCAGCAGTTACTCCGAGGGTTGGGGGGAGCAGTTCTTC. It yields the protein CASSYSEGWGEQFF.

The J gene is TRBJ2-5, the V gene TRBV4-3; D is unclear. Germline V CDR1 and CDR2: LGHNA, YSLEER. Trimming left V 2 bases short and J 4 bases short, with 5 bases between. The CDR3 has 12 residues. This chain's CDR3 is CASSQCTETQYF. CDR3 coding DNA: TGCGCCAGCAGCCAATGCACAGAGACCCAGTACTTC.

This clonotype was seen once. This rearrangement joins TRBV12-3 or TRBV12-4 to TRBJ1-5; TRBD1 agrees at 7 bases. Trimming took 5 bases from V and 6 from J; bases not matched to a gene: 7. This CDR3 comprises 14 residues. The CDR3 protein is CASSDRAEGQPQHF. The CDR3 DNA sequence: TGTGCCAGCAGTGACAGGGCGGAAGGTCAGCCCCAGCATTTT.

V usage is TRBV27 and J usage is TRBJ2-6; D gene uncertain. CDR3 size: 17 residues. The germline V gene encodes CDR1 MNHEY and CDR2 SMNVEV (reference sequence). Trimming removed 5 bases at V and 2 bases at J, with 16 bases between. In nucleotides, the CDR3 is TGTGCCAGCAGTCTCGTATCCCGGGTTACTGGGGCCAACGTCCTGACTTTC. Translating gives CASSLVSRVTGANVLTF.

The chain couples TRBV7-2 to TRBJ2-3; TRBD1 matches at 7 bases. The CDR3 consists of 15 residues. Trimming cost V 5 bases and J 6 bases; bases outside gene matches: 11. Per germline, CDR1 SGHTA and CDR2 FQGNSA. The CDR3 DNA reads as TGTGCCAGCAGCGGACGAGGGGGCGGAGCGGATACGCAGTATTTT. Protein sequence: CASSGRGGGADTQYF.

The V gene is TRBV19, the J gene TRBJ2-6, with D hard to call. The CDR3 has 14 residues. V lost 7 bases and J lost 0, with 7 bases in between. Germline-derived CDR1 and CDR2 are LNHDA and SQIVND (reference sequence). The CDR3 DNA reads TGTGCCAGTAATGCGATCTCTGGGGCCAACGTCCTGACTTTC. Its protein product is CASNAISGANVLTF.

The count of this clonotype is one. V and J are TRBV3-1 and TRBJ2-7; 8 bases map to TRBD1. With 4 bases clipped from V and 5 bases from J, the junction kept 16 bases outside the gene matches. The CDR3 sequence is 17 residues long. Germline V gene data show CDR1 as LGHDT and CDR2 as YNNKEL (reference sequence). This chain's CDR3 is CASSLRTGKSSEDEQYF. Written as DNA, the CDR3 is TGTGCCAGCAGCCTCCGGACAGGGAAATCGTCGGAAGACGAGCAGTACTTC.

The genes are TRBV7-2 and TRBJ2-7; 14 bases agree with TRBD2. V lost 5 bases, J lost 5 bases, and 11 bases stayed unmatched. This CDR3 is 17 amino acids long. From germline, CDR1 is SGHTA and CDR2 FQGNSA. CDR3 sequence: CASSVESGLAGDDEQYF. The DNA of the CDR3 is TGTGCCAGCAGCGTGGAGTCGGGACTAGCGGGAGACGACGAGCAGTACTTC.

The chain links TRBV29-1 to TRBJ2-5; D might be TRBD1 (5 bases). This CDR3 contains 13 residues. Per the germline V gene, CDR1 is SQVTM and CDR2 is ANQGSEA. Trimming removed 7 bases from V and 2 bases from J, with 14 bases in between. CDR3 in DNA: TGCAGCGCTGACAGACTTCTTCAAGAGACCCAGTACTTC. Amino acid sequence: CSADRLLQETQYF.